A selection of T cell receptor beta chains follows, all from one sample in a study of regulatory T cells in long-lasting Graves disease. TCRdb fed the multiplex PCR reads into MiXCR, producing one record per CDR3 protein. The table records over 300,000 distinct CDR3 sequences, roughly 21% of them present only once. Material: peripheral blood mononuclear cells (PBMCs), obtained when the disease was refractory, from a patient treated with antithyroid drugs. These receptors came from a female donor with Graves disease. Each CDR3 is given with its conserved first and last residue. D genes are given only for firm matches. Clone size is given for some rows only: seen once, a few or many times, or a class if the clone is expanded.

v_call	d_call	clone_size	j_call	cdr3_nt	cdr3_aa
TRBV2	TRBD1	few	TRBJ1-4	TGTGCCAGCAGTATCACGGGACAGGGCGGTGAAAAACTGTTTTTT	CASSITGQGGEKLFF
TRBV30	TRBD1	few	TRBJ1-1	TGTGCCTGGAGTCGACAGGGGCAGGGTGAAGCTTTCTTT	CAWSRQGQGEAFF
TRBV12-3/TRBV12-4	-	many	TRBJ1-5	TGTGCCAGCACACGGGGCGACTATCAGCCCCAGCATTTT	CASTRGDYQPQHF
TRBV12-3/TRBV12-4	-	few	TRBJ2-1	TGTGCCAGCATGGGGGTTAGCTCCTACAATGAGCAGTTCTTC	CASMGVSSYNEQFF
TRBV6-5	-	-	TRBJ1-4	TGTGCCAGCAGTTATTCTCTCGGGAGTGAAAAACTGTTTTTT	CASSYSLGSEKLFF
TRBV7-2	-	few	TRBJ1-1	TGTGCCAGCAGCTTAGCGCGTCTCTACACTGAAGCTTTCTTT	CASSLARLYTEAFF
TRBV2	-	many	TRBJ1-3	TGTGCCAGCAGTCAATCTGGAAACACCATATATTTT	CASSQSGNTIYF
TRBV19	-	-	TRBJ2-7	TGTGCCAGTAGAGACCGCTACGAGCAGTACTTC	CASRDRYEQYF
TRBV9	TRBD1	few	TRBJ1-6	TGTGCCAGCAGCAAGCCGGGACAGAAAAATTCACCCCTCCACTTT	CASSKPGQKNSPLHF
TRBV11-2	TRBD2	few	TRBJ2-7	TGTGCCAGCAGCCCAGGACTAGCGGGGGGTAACTACGAGCAGTACTTC	CASSPGLAGGNYEQYF
TRBV9	TRBD1	few	TRBJ2-5	TGTGCCAGCAGAACCAGACCCGGGACAGTCCAAGAGACCCAGTACTTC	CASRTRPGTVQETQYF
TRBV13	TRBD1	many	TRBJ1-4	TGTGCCAGCAGCTTAGACAGGGGGCTTTCTGAAAAACTGTTTTTT	CASSLDRGLSEKLFF
TRBV5-1	-	-	TRBJ2-7	TGCGCCAGCAGGTCTACTAACTACGAGCAGTACTTC	CASRSTNYEQYF
TRBV5-1	TRBD2	few	TRBJ2-5	TGCGCCAGCAGTAACGACCGACTAGCGGGCCTGGGGACCCAGTACTTC	CASSNDRLAGLGTQYF
TRBV29-1	-	many	TRBJ2-5	TGCAGCGTTGGGGGGACAGAGACCCAGTACTTC	CSVGGTETQYF
TRBV12-3/TRBV12-4	TRBD1	many	TRBJ1-6	TGTGCCAGCAGTTTAAGAACAGGGGGCATCTCCTATAATTCACCCCTCCACTTT	CASSLRTGGISYNSPLHF